The TCR beta chain described here comes from a study of shared clonotypes between healthy human individuals (dated by TCRdb to 2020 to 2022). Regarding the study in general: The cohort comprised a couple of women and three men aged 18 to 49 years. The study deeply sequenced blood TCR repertoires of 5 or 6 healthy adults to estimate repertoire size and the extent of clonotype sharing between individuals. Between about 0.9 and 8.9 billion PBMCs per donor were obtained by leukapheresis. To increase sequencing depth and limit assay-specific biases, different laboratories used diverse techniques to prepare libraries and sequence TCR repertoires. Results and caveats for the whole study, not just this receptor: Pairwise subsampling led to the expectation that sequencing depth would affect the degree of clonotype sharing among donors. Only blood was sampled, and tissue TCR repertoires likely differ from those in blood. The small number of donors limited the genetic and exposure-history diversity represented.

Using the deep immunoSEQ assay, multiplex PCR amplified TCR CDR3 regions from genomic DNA. Extracted genomic DNA from each cell subset was distributed evenly across all wells of several immunoSEQ 96-well plates, and each plate was treated as a replicate. For unsorted PBMC, 300 ng of genomic DNA, equivalent to approximately 30,000 T cell genomes, went into each replicate PCR. Ten immunoSEQ deep assay plates were used to sequence unsorted PBMC genomic DNA. Purified libraries were measured with a Qubit 3.0 fluorometer, size-checked on a Bioanalyzer 2100, and measured again with the KAPA Library Quantification kit. Every immunoSEQ 96-well plate was sequenced on a separate single-read 150-cycle Illumina NextSeq 550 flow cell. In the authors' own workflow: Because the immunoSEQ output held only junctional sequences and lacked quality scores, the filtering could not match the filtering applied to full-length reads. Sequences were annotated with PyIR, a Python wrapper for IgBLAST v1.9, using IMGT germline references to assign V/J genes and CDR3. Reads with weak V/J assignments (E-value above 1e-6), missing CDR3, stop codons, out-of-frame junctions, or ambiguous translated residues were removed. V3J clonotypes were defined as sequences sharing the same inferred V gene, J gene, and CDR3 amino acid sequence. To compute the percentage overlap between repertoires, the number of shared unique clonotypes was divided by the size of the smaller repertoire. RTK rarefaction, the Chao1 estimator, and Recon v2.1 estimates of unobserved clonotypes were used to assess repertoire richness. Here the immuneACCESS table is served through TCRdb, limited to in-frame sequences with V and J called. Missing clones are a known gap in these copies; in checked studies unresolved V genes cover under half, and the rest lacks a known reason. V and J calls and clone size are copied from that table; D and trimming were computed from the DNA. The sample profile shows 450,000 to 500,000 clones; about three quarters of them were found once. Together, the top ten hold 10% to 15% of the sample.

After removal of 2 bases from V and 4 bases from J, the junction retains 4 bases not matched to a gene. Measured from the cysteine to the phenylalanine, the CDR3 is 15 residues long. Only CDR3 DNA remains: 45 bases, in frame from the first base. Sequences MDHEN (CDR1) and SYDVKM (CDR2) are obtained from the germline V gene. To note about this clone: The antigen it binds to is not known. No quality values exist for individual bases; no much larger clone is one base distant. This specimen includes other DNA sequences encoding the same CDR3.

The donors were healthy, HIV-negative adults who had no recently reported acute infections or vaccinations. Every donor was a Caucasian adult living in Nashville, Tennessee, USA. In the unsorted samples, 90 million or so PBMCs were counted, and genomic DNA was extracted using the QIAamp DNA Blood Mini kit. Blood was obtained by leukapheresis, after which PBMCs were separated by Ficoll-Histopaque density gradient centrifugation and cryopreserved in liquid nitrogen vapor phase. The TCR comes from a woman aged 40 to 50 in good health. Some clones in this sample may be carry-over from other donors' samples. What was sequenced was PBMCs. Rearrangement joined TRBV28 to TRBJ2-7; 11 bases in between match TRBD1. At the DNA level, the sequence is TGTGCCAGCAGTTTAGCCGGGACAGGGGGTTACGAGCAGTACTTC. This yields the protein CASSLAGTGGYEQYF.